The sequence of this T cell receptor beta chain was determined in a study of T cells after yellow fever vaccination. This clonotype was observed at least ten times. Its antigen is as yet unknown. CDR1 and CDR2 (germline): SGDLS, YYNGEE. The V and J ends lost 2 bases and 5 bases, in that order; junction bases with no gene match: 4. This CDR3 is 15 amino acids long. Study-wide points: Abundant clonotypes from the bulk population could get into FACS-sorted repertoires as contaminants. Weaker overall was a secondary response that nonetheless peaked faster, on day 5 versus 15.

One entry per CDR3 protein results from TCRdb running MiXCR on the 5' RACE reads. The table shows some 250,000 distinct CDR3 sequences, with approximately 3.6% occurring only once. The starting material was PBMCs, obtained 15 days after the yellow fever booster vaccination. The clonotype comes from a man in his late teens or twenties who received the YFV17D yellow fever vaccine. The chain combines TRBV9 with TRBJ2-1, with TRBD1 matching over 10 bases. The CDR3: CASSVAGQGDNEQFF. The CDR3 nucleotides are TGTGCCAGCAGCGTTGCCGGACAGGGGGACAATGAGCAGTTCTTC.